This TCR beta chain was profiled in a study of Graves' ophthalmopathy and Graves' hyperthyroidism. Across the whole study: If no ophthalmopathy appeared within 18 months of follow-up, hyperthyroidism was termed stable.

Enrolled hyperthyroidism patients had a new diagnosis, a duration under 2 months, and an age of 18 to 65. TCR beta CDR3 amplification used RNA transcripts. Second-round multiplex PCR came after a first-round RT-PCR that employed HTBI primers. Using its own MiXCR run on the multiplex PCR reads, TCRdb lists one record per CDR3 protein. The sample includes roughly 600,000 distinct CDR3 sequences, about 40% of them seen just once. Study findings and constraints: For predicting ophthalmopathy progression, the model had more than 60% sensitivity and 72% to 85% specificity. Classification of ophthalmopathy versus stable hyperthyroidism by a 13-signature model yielded around 90% sensitivity and 65% to 83% specificity.

Concerning this clonotype itself: What it binds is not known.

The germline gives CDR1 KGHSH, CDR2 LQKENI. The ends were cut back, 3 bases at V and 3 bases at J, with 11 bases in the middle. The CDR3 extends over 14 amino acids. The clonotype was recovered from an adult man with Graves' hyperthyroidism. The material sequenced was peripheral blood or thyroid tissue (not recorded which). The chain is built from TRBV18 and TRBJ1-2, with D maybe TRBD1 (6 bases). The CDR3 loop is CASSPQQGDYGYTF. The CDR3 DNA sequence: TGTGCCAGCTCACCTCAACAGGGAGACTATGGCTACACCTTC.